This record concerns one T cell receptor (beta chain) sequence. As yet, its antigen is unknown. This sample was included in a study of cytomegalovirus exposure and HLA in healthy donors. Germline CDR1 is MNHEY and CDR2 is SMNVEV (reference sequence). This CDR3 contains 15 residues. V was clipped by 6 bases and J by 1 base, with 15 bases between them. Study results and caveats: CMV serostatus was the sole immune exposure data available. It was shown in a later analysis that HLA-associated TCR beta chains were more clonally expanded than other, equally common chains. The authors later found TCR association rates varying by HLA locus, with DRB1 most and HLA-C fewest.

PCR was performed using 60 Vbeta and 13 Jbeta primers. Source study methods: A follow-up analysis tallied around 80 million unique TCR beta chains, roughly 9.9 million shared. Here immunoSEQ multiplex PCR was the method, and the copy in TCRdb shows in-frame clones only, minus some. From that table come the V and J calls and clone size; the DNA was used to work out D and trimming. This table has 140,000 or so clones, 68% appearing once. The chain links TRBV27 to TRBJ1-1; D unresolved. Source material: PBMCs. The TCR was taken from a man between 60 and 75 years old in good health and CMV-seronegative. The DNA for the CDR3 is TGTGCCAGCAGAATCCGGTGGAGGCCGAACACTGAAGCTTTCTTT. As protein: CASRIRWRPNTEAFF.